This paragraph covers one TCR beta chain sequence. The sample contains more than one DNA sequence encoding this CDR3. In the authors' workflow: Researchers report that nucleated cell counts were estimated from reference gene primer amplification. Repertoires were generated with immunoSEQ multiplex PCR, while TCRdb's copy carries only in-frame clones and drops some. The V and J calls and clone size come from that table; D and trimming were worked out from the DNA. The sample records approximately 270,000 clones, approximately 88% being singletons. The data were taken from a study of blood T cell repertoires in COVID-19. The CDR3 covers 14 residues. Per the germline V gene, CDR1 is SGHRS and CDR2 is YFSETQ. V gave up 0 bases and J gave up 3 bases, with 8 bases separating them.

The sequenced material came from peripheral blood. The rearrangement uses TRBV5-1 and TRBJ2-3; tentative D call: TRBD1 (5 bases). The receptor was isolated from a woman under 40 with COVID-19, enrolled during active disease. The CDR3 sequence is CASSLGGATDTQYF. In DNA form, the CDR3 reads TGCGCCAGCAGCTTGGGGGGCGCGACAGATACGCAGTATTTT. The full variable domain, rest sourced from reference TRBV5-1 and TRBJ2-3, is KAGVTQTPRYLIKTRGQQVTLSCSPISGHRSVSWYQQTPGQGLQFLFEYFSETQRNKGNFPGRFSGRQFSNSRSEMNVSTLELGDSALYLCASSLGGATDTQYFGPGTRLTVL.